This T cell receptor (beta chain) was sequenced during a study of T-cell reconstitution after alpha-beta-depleted transplantation in children. Study-wide results and caveats: Several hundred expanded graft clones reportedly gave rise to the alpha-beta T cells present about two months after transplant. T-cell counts and diversity were attributed mostly to newly produced T cells one year after transplant.

Points on this clonotype: Its antigen is undetermined.

CDR1 and CDR2 (germline): SNHLY, FYNNEI. Trimming pared 6 bases from V and 5 bases from J, leaving 13 bases between. The CDR3 extends over 14 amino acids. This sample's TCRbeta library carried unique molecular identifier barcodes. A single record per CDR3 protein comes from TCRdb applying MiXCR to the PCR reads. The table lists a few hundred thousand distinct CDR3 sequences, under 30% of them singletons. The chain employs TRBV2 and TRBJ1-4; the D gene is possibly TRBD1 (5 bases). Sequenced material: PBMCs, mostly from graft donor cells, taken 360 days after TCRalphabeta/CD19-depleted stem cell transplant. The clonotype originates from a female patient aged 2-9 years who had a stem cell transplant for congenital amegakaryocytic thrombocytopenia, so the T cells may come from the graft donor. CDR3 in DNA: TGTGCCAGCAGAGCGGGACGGGCAAATGAAAAACTGTTTTTT. It yields the protein CASRAGRANEKLFF.